Following are 10 T cell receptor beta chains from one sample sequenced in a study of tumor-infiltrating lymphocytes in primary liver carcinoma (dated by TCRdb to about 2017). Total RNA and DNA were co-extracted without cell sorting from around 20-30 mg of bulk tissue using the AllPrep DNA/RNA mini kit. The reads were generated on an Illumina HiSeq 2500. Using a constant-region primer and ProtoScript II reverse transcriptase, TCRbeta-specific cDNA was reverse-transcribed from around 500 ng total RNA. Construction of the TCRbeta libraries relied on three nested rounds of multiplex PCR, following a slightly modified ARM-PCR procedure. Each of the first two PCR rounds ran for around 10 cycles using multiplex TRBV1-TRBV30 forward primers together with a Cbeta reverse primer. Using fastp trimming at Q25 and MiXCR clonotype assembly, TCRdb reanalyzed the public sequencing data and kept in-frame beta chains. When rows share a CDR3 protein, they turn into one entry using the most common DNA and genes. For this sample there are 20,000 to 30,000 distinct CDR3 sequences; roughly four fifths appear just once. The leading ten clones occupy about 30% of the sample.

The sequenced sample was liver tumor tissue from sampling region 5. According to the study, the label for this sample's cell subset or site signals: tumor region T5, tumor centre. These receptors all come from a woman aged 25-40 years with primary liver carcinoma and hepatitis B virus infection.

About this clonotype: Germline and junction disagree at one end, which may indicate a read error. The chain joins TRBV30 to TRBJ2-7, with D maybe TRBD2 (5 bases). This CDR3 spans 16 amino acids. The germline CDR1 and CDR2 sequences are GTSNPN and SVGIG (reference sequence). The CDR3 loop reads CAWSVKKASRSYAQYF. CDR3 sequence (DNA): TGTGCCTGGAGTGTTAAGAAGGCTAGCAGGAGTTACGCGCAGTACTTC.

This clonotype appeared once. The junction and the germline gene differ at one end; a read error may be behind it. The V call is TRBV6-1, the J call TRBJ2-5; TRBD2 matches at 7 bases. CDR3 length: 14 amino acids. Germline CDR1 reads MNHNS; CDR2 reads SASEGT. CDR3 amino acids: CANSEVGTTGAQYF. The DNA for the CDR3 is TGTGCCAACAGTGAAGTGGGGACTACCGGGGCCCAGTACTTC.

By sample share, this clonotype is medium-sized. V usage is TRBV29-1 and J usage is TRBJ2-5; the D is unclear. The CDR3 is 12 amino acids. Germline V gene lookup returns CDR1 SQVTM and CDR2 ANQGSEA. Trimming took off 7 bases at V and 2 bases at J, with 11 bases between the two ends. CDR3 DNA sequence: TGCAGCGCCCGGGTCCAACAAGAGACCCAGTACTTC. Translating it yields CSARVQQETQYF.

Turning to this clonotype: Since no conserved phenylalanine or tryptophan closes the CDR3, a read error is the likely cause. This chain uses TRBV9 with TRBJ1-1; no reliable D call. Germline V gene lookup returns CDR1 SGDLS and CDR2 YYNGEE. This CDR3 region has 14 residues. Here the CDR3 reads CANSVAHSGTEAFV. The CDR3 nucleotides read TGTGCCAACAGCGTAGCCCACTCGGGCACTGAAGCTTTCGTT.

Comment on this clonotype: A much larger clone differs by one base, so this may be a read error. Since the CDR3 does not end with the conserved phenylalanine or tryptophan, this likely comes from a read error. J is TRBJ1-4 and V is TRBV2; D gene unclear. Trimming removed 6 bases at V and 8 bases at J, with 13 bases between. The CDR3 runs 13 residues. Germline CDR1 is SNHLY and CDR2 is FYNNEI. The CDR3 sequence: CASRPLGDEKLFY. The CDR3 DNA reads as TGTGCCAGCAGACCCCTGGGAGACGAAAAACTGTTTTAT.

This clonotype was seen a single time. A read error may account for a junction end that differs from germline. V usage is TRBV28 and J usage is TRBJ2-1; D not certain. In germline, CDR1 is MDHEN, CDR2 SYDVKM. The CDR3 spans 15 residues. CDR3 protein: CASSFGWKLYNEKFF. The CDR3, as DNA: TGTGCCAGCAGTTTTGGGTGGAAGCTCTACAATGAGAAGTTCTTC.

A remark on this clonotype: At one end, the junction sequence differs from germline, possibly due to a read error. The chain carries TRBV4-3 and TRBJ2-7; D may be TRBD1 (5 bases). Germline V gene lookup returns CDR1 LGHNA and CDR2 YSLEER. The CDR3 has 15 amino acids. This CDR3 reads CASSQDFPGSYEQHF. In DNA form, the CDR3 reads TGTGCCAGCAGCCAAGATTTTCCAGGGTCCTACGAACAGCACTTC.

As to this clonotype: The CDR3 end shows no conserved phenylalanine or tryptophan, and so a read error is likely. The J gene is TRBJ2-5, the V gene TRBV11-1, with TRBD1 matching over 8 bases. V dropped 7 bases and J dropped 10; count of bases not matched to a gene: 14. The CDR3 is 14 residues long. Per germline, CDR1 SGHAT and CDR2 FQDESV (reference sequence). The CDR3 protein is CASNWAGGTGIQYL. The CDR3 DNA reads TGTGCCAGCAACTGGGCAGGGGGCACTGGGATCCAGTACCTC.

Note on this clonotype: Mismatch with germline at one junction end may stem from a read error. V is TRBV4-3 and J is TRBJ2-2, with 13 bases matching TRBD2. The germline CDR1 and CDR2 sequences are LGHNA and YSLEER. CDR3 length: 19 residues. The CDR3 is CASSVLAGGPRSNTREPFF. The CDR3 DNA is TGCGCCAGCAGCGTACTAGCGGGAGGGCCTCGTTCGAACACCCGGGAGCCGTTTTTT.

With regard to this clonotype: A read error may account for a junction end that differs from germline. V is TRBV4-3 and J is TRBJ2-7, with 7 bases that match TRBD2. There are 18 residues in the CDR3. CDR1 LGHNA and CDR2 YSLEER come from the germline V gene. CDR3 DNA: TGCGCCAGCAGCCAATCTGTGACGGGGGGTCACATTAACTACGGGCAGTACTTC. This sequence encodes CASSQSVTGGHINYGQYF.